The clone carrying this TCR beta chain turned up a few times. Assay: immunoSEQ multiplex PCR; the TCRdb copy retains only in-frame clones and omits some. This sample has several thousand clones, with about 85% found just once. The data belong to a study of CD4 T cell repertoires in COVID-19. Sequencing was done directly on freshly isolated, uncultured memory T cells. Material: effector memory CD4+ T cells from blood, obtained before the COVID-19 pandemic. The source is a human donor who had COVID-19.

The CDR3 sequence: CASSEAGGTEAFF. The CDR3 nucleotides are TGTGCCAGCAGTGAAGCGGGAGGCACTGAAGCTTTCTTT. The V and J genes are TRBV6-1 and TRBJ1-1; D unclear. The CDR3 spans 13 residues. Trimming left V 0 bases short and J 4 bases short, with 6 bases between. Germline loops: CDR1 MNHNS, CDR2 SASEGT.